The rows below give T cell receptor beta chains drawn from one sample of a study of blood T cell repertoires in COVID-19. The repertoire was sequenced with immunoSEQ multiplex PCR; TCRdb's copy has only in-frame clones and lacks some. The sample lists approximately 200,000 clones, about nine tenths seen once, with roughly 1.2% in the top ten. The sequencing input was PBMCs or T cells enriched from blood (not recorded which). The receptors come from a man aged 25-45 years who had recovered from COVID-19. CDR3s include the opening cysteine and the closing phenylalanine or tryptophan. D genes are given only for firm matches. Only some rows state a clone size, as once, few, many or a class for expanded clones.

CDR3 DNA: TGTGCCAGCAGCCTGGACAGGAGGAACACTGAAGCTTTCTTT
CDR3 protein: CASSLDRRNTEAFF
clone size: few
J gene: TRBJ1-1
V gene: TRBV28
D gene: TRBD1

CDR3 DNA: TGTGCCAGCGGGACAGGGGGCGCATATGGCTACACCTTC
CDR3 protein: CASGTGGAYGYTF
clone size: NA
J gene: TRBJ1-2
V gene: TRBV28
D gene: TRBD1

CDR3 DNA: TGTGCCAGCTCACTTGGAGGCAACGAGCAGTACTTC
CDR3 protein: CASSLGGNEQYF
clone size: NA
J gene: TRBJ2-7
V gene: TRBV18
D gene: NA

CDR3 DNA: TGCGCCAGCAGCCCTAGTGGGGGCAGCTCACAAGCTTTCTTT
CDR3 protein: CASSPSGGSSQAFF
clone size: NA
J gene: TRBJ1-1
V gene: TRBV5-1
D gene: NA

CDR3 DNA: TGTGCCAGCAGTGACCGGGACAGGGCAAATCAGCCCCAGCATTTT
CDR3 protein: CASSDRDRANQPQHF
clone size: NA
J gene: TRBJ1-5
V gene: TRBV2
D gene: TRBD1

CDR3 DNA: TGTGCCAGCAGTCCCCGGTCGGATGGCTACACCTTC
CDR3 protein: CASSPRSDGYTF
clone size: NA
J gene: TRBJ1-2
V gene: TRBV12-3/TRBV12-4
D gene: NA

CDR3 DNA: TGTGCCAGCAGCAGAGGACTAGCGGGGGCCCAAGAGACCCAGTACTTC
CDR3 protein: CASSRGLAGAQETQYF
clone size: NA
J gene: TRBJ2-5
V gene: TRBV2
D gene: TRBD2

CDR3 DNA: TGTGCCAGTAGTCCCACGGGGGTGGGAGGCTACACCTTC
CDR3 protein: CASSPTGVGGYTF
clone size: NA
J gene: TRBJ1-2
V gene: TRBV19
D gene: NA

CDR3 DNA: TGTGCCACCAGCAGAGGGGGACAGGGCGATGGCTACACCTTC
CDR3 protein: CATSRGGQGDGYTF
clone size: NA
J gene: TRBJ1-2
V gene: TRBV15
D gene: TRBD1

CDR3 DNA: TGTGCCAGCAGGGCAGGGGTTTCTTACGGCGGCTACACCTTC
CDR3 protein: CASRAGVSYGGYTF
clone size: NA
J gene: TRBJ1-2
V gene: TRBV28
D gene: NA

CDR3 DNA: TGTGCCAGCAGTGATCAGGACAGGCCACTAGCCAAAAACATTCAGTACTTC
CDR3 protein: CASSDQDRPLAKNIQYF
clone size: NA
J gene: TRBJ2-4
V gene: TRBV6-1
D gene: TRBD1

CDR3 DNA: TGTGCCTGGAGGCGGGCTAACGGGGAGCTGTTTTTT
CDR3 protein: CAWRRANGELFF
clone size: NA
J gene: TRBJ2-2
V gene: TRBV30
D gene: NA

CDR3 DNA: TGTGCCAGCAGCTTAGTAGCGGGAGGTTATGATGAGCAGTTCTTC
CDR3 protein: CASSLVAGGYDEQFF
clone size: NA
J gene: TRBJ2-1
V gene: TRBV11-2
D gene: TRBD2

CDR3 DNA: TGCAGTGCTAGTCCCCGACAGGGGGCAAGCTATGGCTACACCTTC
CDR3 protein: CSASPRQGASYGYTF
clone size: NA
J gene: TRBJ1-2
V gene: TRBV20-1
D gene: TRBD1

CDR3 DNA: TGTGCCAGCAGTTACTCCCGCGTCAGGGACACTGAAGCTTTCTTT
CDR3 protein: CASSYSRVRDTEAFF
clone size: once
J gene: TRBJ1-1
V gene: TRBV6-6
D gene: NA

CDR3 DNA: TGCGCCAGCAGCTTGGAGTGGGGGACACCAACCCTGGGGGAGCAGTACTTC
CDR3 protein: CASSLEWGTPTLGEQYF
clone size: NA
J gene: TRBJ2-7
V gene: TRBV5-1
D gene: NA